A single sample is the source of the 30 T cell receptor beta chains below, sequenced in a study of shared clonotypes between healthy human individuals. TCRdb's table, derived via immunoSEQ multiplex PCR, lists solely in-frame clones and lacks some. This sample has about 2.1 million clones, with just over 90% found just once. CD45RO-negative, CCR7-selected cells formed the naive CD8 fraction, which excluded terminally differentiated effector memory CD45RA+ cells. Sequenced material: naive CD8+ T cells from PBMCs. Every receptor here comes from a man between 18 and 35 years old in good health. Some clones in this sample may be carry-over from other donors' samples.

The chain uses TRBV21-1 and TRBJ2-7; the listed D gene, TRBD2, was not tested against the DNA. TRBV21-1 is classified as a pseudogene. The CDR3 spans 13 residues. Written as DNA, the CDR3 is TGTGCCAGCAGCAAACCCCTTCGCTACGAGCAGTACTTC. Protein sequence: CASSKPLRYEQYF.

The count of this clone is one. J is TRBJ2-3 and V is TRBV9; TRBD2 aligns across 9 bases. The V segment lost 0 bases and the J segment 5 bases; nucleotides outside the gene matches: 7. The CDR3 runs 16 residues. Per the germline V gene, CDR1 is SGDLS and CDR2 is YYNGEE. The CDR3 bases are TGTGCCAGCAGCGTAGTAGCGGGAGCCACCCGAGATACGCAGTATTTT. Its translation is CASSVVAGATRDTQYF.

This clone occurred once. This chain connects TRBV7-2 to TRBJ2-2; D remains ambiguous. V was shortened by 5 bases and J by 4 bases, with 8 bases between the two germline ends. The germline CDR1 and CDR2 sequences are SGHTA and FQGNSA. The CDR3 contains 13 residues. The CDR3 nucleotides are TGTGCCAGCAGCCTGACATCCACCGGGGAGCTGTTTTTT. It translates to CASSLTSTGELFF.

This rearrangement joins TRBV4-1 to TRBJ1-3; TRBD1 might be the D (5 bases). V was cut by 6 bases and J by 0 bases, with 15 bases left in between. Germline V CDR1 and CDR2: MGHRA, YSYEKL. CDR3 length equals 16 residues. The CDR3 reads CASSLGTLNSGNTIYF. In nucleotides, the CDR3 is TGCGCCAGCAGTCTCGGGACGCTCAACTCTGGAAACACCATATATTTT.

The rearrangement links TRBV2 to TRBJ2-7; D possibly matches TRBD1 or TRBD2 (5 bases each). The V gene lost 8 bases and the J gene lost 5 bases, with 13 bases spanning the gap. Looked up from germline, CDR1 is SNHLY and CDR2 is FYNNEI. The CDR3 sequence is 12 residues long. The chain's CDR3 is CASAGGFNEQYF. CDR3 bases: TGTGCCAGCGCTGGGGGTTTCAACGAGCAGTACTTC.

The chain combines TRBV19 with TRBJ1-2, with D possibly being TRBD1 (5 bases). The CDR3 runs to 14 residues. From germline, CDR1 is LNHDA and CDR2 SQIVND (reference sequence). V lost 7 bases and J lost 3, with 15 bases in between. CDR3 DNA sequence: TGTGCCAGTACCCGGGACCCATACTACTATGGCTACACCTTC. Protein: CASTRDPYYYGYTF.

CDR3 amino acids: CAGGTGNTIYF. CDR3 bases: TGTGCCGGAGGGACTGGAAACACCATATATTTT. This sequence joins TRBV30 and TRBJ1-3; D is uncertain. CDR3 length: 11 residues. With 8 bases removed from V and 2 bases from J, the gap between germline ends came to 7 bases. CDR1 is GTSNPN, CDR2 SVGIG, per germline (reference sequence).

This sequence joins TRBV7-6 and TRBJ2-1, with TRBD2 identical over 7 bases. The ends lost 1 base at V and 9 bases at J; junction bases unmatched: 9. CDR3 size: 15 residues. From germline, CDR1 is SGHVS and CDR2 FNYEAQ. CDR3 loop: CASSLGAGEGREQFF. The DNA for the CDR3 is TGTGCCAGCAGCTTAGGCGCGGGAGAAGGTCGTGAGCAGTTCTTC.

Only a few counts were recorded for this clone. The chain recombines TRBV29-1 with TRBJ2-2, with D unclear. The CDR3 contains 14 residues. Deletions cut 0 bases from V and 6 bases from J, with 11 bases between. CDR1 is SQVTM and CDR2 is ANQGSEA in the germline V gene. CDR3: CSVEDAVWSGELFF. Written as DNA, the CDR3 is TGCAGCGTTGAAGACGCGGTTTGGTCCGGGGAGCTGTTTTTT.

The table lists this clone with a count of one. V and J are TRBV7-9 and TRBJ2-7, with D possibly being TRBD2 (6 bases). Germline loops: CDR1 SEHNR, CDR2 FQNEAQ (reference sequence). The CDR3 sequence is 15 residues long. The V gene lost 7 bases and the J gene lost 3 bases, with 19 bases spanning the gap. CDR3 DNA sequence: TGTGCCAGCACTCCCGGGGGAGCGGTGATCTACGAGCAGTACTTC. Translating it yields CASTPGGAVIYEQYF.

The V call is TRBV19, the J call TRBJ2-1; 9 bases align to TRBD1. Germline CDR1 LNHDA, CDR2 SQIVND (reference sequence). There are 15 residues in the CDR3. The ends lost 6 bases at V and 1 base at J; junction bases unmatched: 4. The DNA of the CDR3 is TGTGCCAGTAGCGAGGACAGGGGTTCCTACAATGAGCAGTTCTTC. Its translation: CASSEDRGSYNEQFF.

This chain joins TRBV5-6 and TRBJ1-2; 7 bases align to TRBD1. V was clipped by 4 bases and J by 5 bases; unmatched bases: 5. The CDR3 totals 13 residues. Germline loops: CDR1 SGHDT, CDR2 YYEEEE. CDR3 sequence (DNA): TGTGCCAGCAGCGTTACAGGGGAGTATGGCTACACCTTC. Protein sequence: CASSVTGEYGYTF.

This chain connects TRBV11-1 to TRBJ2-7; D gene unclear. CDR1 and CDR2 from the germline V gene are SGHAT and FQDESV (reference sequence). V was cut by 5 bases and J by 0 bases, with 11 bases left in between. This CDR3 spans 14 amino acids. CDR3 bases: TGTGCCAGCAGCAAGGTTGTCAGCTCCTACGAGCAGTACTTC. It translates to CASSKVVSSYEQYF.

This clone was picked up one time. This sequence joins TRBV11-2 and TRBJ2-7; D remains ambiguous. Germline V lookup: CDR1 SGHAT, CDR2 FQNNGV. CDR3 length equals 12 residues. Trimming removed 1 base at V and 7 bases at J, with 8 bases between. For the CDR3, the DNA is TGTGCCAGCAGCTTAGCCGCTTTTGAGCAGTACTTC. Translation gives CASSLAAFEQYF. The full variable domain, with the rest looked up from reference TRBV11-2 and TRBJ2-7, is EAGVAQSPRYKIIEKRQSVAFWCNPISGHATLYWYQQILGQGPKLLIQFQNNGVVDDSQLPKDRFSAERLKGVDSTLKIQPAKLEDSAVYLCASSLAAFEQYFGPGTRLTVT.

The chain is built from TRBV30 and TRBJ1-2; the D gene is possibly TRBD1 (5 bases). The CDR3 is made up of 17 amino acids. V lost 4 bases and J lost 3, with 24 bases in between. In germline, CDR1 is GTSNPN, CDR2 SVGIG (reference sequence). CDR3 in DNA: TGTGCCTGGAACCTAGGGTACAGGACCCTAGGGGACTATGGCTACACCTTC. Amino acids: CAWNLGYRTLGDYGYTF.

The chain is built from TRBV25-1 and TRBJ2-1; TRBD2 matches 7 bases. Germline lookup yields CDR1 MGHDK and CDR2 SYGVNS. The CDR3 is made up of 15 amino acids. The V segment lost 2 bases and the J segment 4 bases; nucleotides outside the gene matches: 5. The CDR3 reads CASSEGLAVYNEQFF. The CDR3 DNA reads TGTGCCAGCAGTGAAGGCCTAGCGGTGTACAATGAGCAGTTCTTC.

The chain couples TRBV7-8 to TRBJ2-7; D may correspond to TRBD1 or TRBD2 (7 bases each). The CDR3 consists of 16 residues. Germline CDR1 reads SGHVS; CDR2 reads FQNEAQ. V was trimmed by 5 bases and J by 0 bases, leaving 17 bases between them. This CDR3 reads CASSRSGGGFSYEQYF. As DNA, the CDR3 is TGTGCCAGCAGCAGATCAGGGGGGGGTTTCTCCTACGAGCAGTACTTC.

In its sample, this clone was seen a few times. This rearrangement joins TRBV9 to TRBJ2-5; the D gene is possibly TRBD1 (6 bases). The CDR3 length is 15 residues. The V end was cut by 4 bases, the J end by 5 bases, with 18 bases between. Germline CDR1 and CDR2: SGDLS and YYNGEE. CDR3 protein: CASSPWNRALETQYF. DNA of the CDR3: TGTGCCAGCAGCCCCTGGAACAGGGCGTTGGAGACCCAGTACTTC.

This clone has just a few counts. This same CDR3 is encoded by further DNA sequences in the sample. CDR3 DNA sequence: TGTGCCAGCAGTTCCAGGAACACCGGGGAGCTGTTTTTT. Its protein product is CASSSRNTGELFF. The chain recombines TRBV27 with TRBJ2-2; D gene ambiguous. There are 13 residues in the CDR3. CDR1 and CDR2 from the germline V gene are MNHEY and SMNVEV (reference sequence). V lost 4 bases and J 1 base, leaving 4 bases between the germline ends.

This clone was seen a handful of times. The chain uses TRBV4-3 and TRBJ1-5; TRBD1 is a possible D gene (5 bases). Germline CDR1 is LGHNA and CDR2 is YSLEER. The CDR3 has 16 amino acids. V lost 0 bases to trimming and J lost 2 bases, with 11 bases between them. CDR3: CASSQDRRGGNQPQHF. In DNA, the CDR3 is TGCGCCAGCAGCCAAGATCGTCGGGGGGGCAATCAGCCCCAGCATTTT.

A note on this clone: A junction end diverges from the germline sequence, so it may reflect a read error. The V gene is TRBV7-9, the J gene TRBJ2-4; a weak D match, TRBD1 (5 bases). The germline V gene has CDR1 SEHNR and CDR2 FQNEAQ (reference sequence). This CDR3 contains 13 residues. The DNA for the CDR3 is TGTGCCAGCAGCTTACGTCTGTGGGGCCCACTGGACTTC. Residues: CASSLRLWGPLDF. The full variable domain, completed using reference TRBV7-9 and TRBJ2-4, is DTGVSQNPRHKITKRGQNVTFRCDPISEHNRLYWYRQTLGQGPEFLTYFQNEAQLEKSRLLSDRFSAERPKGSFSTLEIQRTEQGDSAMYLCASSLRLWGPLDFGAGTRLSVL.

The chain joins TRBV29-1 to TRBJ2-7; D remains unclear. The V end lost 6 bases, the J end lost 3 bases, and 15 bases lay between the germline ends. Germline CDR1 and CDR2: SQVTM and ANQGSEA. The CDR3 totals 13 residues. The CDR3 sequence is CSVNSPPFYEQYF. CDR3 DNA sequence: TGCAGCGTGAATTCCCCACCTTTCTACGAGCAGTACTTC.

This clone came up once. This chain joins TRBV7-3 and TRBJ2-3; the match to TRBD2 covers 7 bases. Trimming removed 1 base from V and 5 bases from J; junction bases left unmatched: 9. The germline CDR1 and CDR2 sequences are SGHTA and FQGTGA. The CDR3 is 16 amino acids. The DNA for the CDR3 is TGTGCCAGCAGCTTAAGCGGGAGCTCGTGGGGAGATACGCAGTATTTT. Amino acid sequence: CASSLSGSSWGDTQYF.

This clone has just a few counts. The chain carries TRBV9 and TRBJ1-1; D gene uncertain. CDR1 SGDLS and CDR2 YYNGEE come from the germline V gene. CDR3 length: 15 residues. V lost 4 bases to trimming and J lost 2 bases, with 15 bases between them. Here the CDR3 DNA reads TGTGCCAGCAGCCCTTCCTCCTCTGGTAACACTGAAGCTTTCTTT. Translated: CASSPSSSGNTEAFF.

The sample holds one count of this clone. The CDR3 DNA is TGTGCCAGCAAACTTCCCGGACAGGGTTGGTACGAGCAGTACTTC. It specifies CASKLPGQGWYEQYF. The chain carries TRBV27 and TRBJ2-7, with TRBD1 matching 8 bases. V shed 7 bases, J shed 4 bases, and the junction held 12 bases outside the gene matches. The CDR3 length is 15 residues. Looked up from germline, CDR1 is MNHEY and CDR2 is SMNVEV (reference sequence).

The count of this clone is one. The chain is built from TRBV29-1 and TRBJ2-5; 7 bases align to TRBD1. The DNA end is more similar to TRBJ2-7, so the J call may be wrong. This CDR3 is 12 amino acids long. CDR1 and CDR2 (germline): SQVTM, ANQGSEA. CDR3 sequence reads: CSATTGYDEQYF. As DNA, the CDR3 is TGCAGCGCCACGACAGGGTATGACGAGCAGTACTTC.

V and J are TRBV5-1 and TRBJ1-4; 7 bases match TRBD1. Trimming took 4 bases from V and 7 from J; bases not matched to a gene: 19. The CDR3 is 18 amino acids. Germline assignment: CDR1 SGHRS and CDR2 YFSETQ. CDR3 region: CASSASPRDRSASEKLFF. CDR3 DNA: TGCGCCAGCAGCGCATCCCCCCGGGACAGATCCGCGAGTGAAAAACTGTTTTTT.

The chain is built from TRBV29-1 and TRBJ1-1, with D maybe TRBD1 (5 bases). CDR1 is SQVTM and CDR2 is ANQGSEA in the germline V gene. V shed 8 bases and J shed 0 bases, with 19 bases lying between them. The CDR3 length is 15 residues. The chain's CDR3 is CSIFTGPGLNTEAFF. CDR3 nucleotides: TGCAGCATCTTTACGGGGCCAGGGTTGAACACTGAAGCTTTCTTT.

This sequence joins TRBV7-8 and TRBJ2-7; 7 positions match TRBD1. Germline V lookup: CDR1 SGHVS, CDR2 FQNEAQ. The length of the CDR3 is 12 residues. Germline trimming cut 5 bases from V and 4 bases from J; bases unmatched to any gene: 2. Here the CDR3 reads CASSPGQYEQYF. CDR3 sequence (DNA): TGTGCCAGCAGCCCGGGACAGTACGAGCAGTACTTC.

Points on this clone: Other DNA sequences within the sample encode an identical CDR3. This chain links TRBV4-1 with TRBJ2-7; D remains unclear. Germline assignment: CDR1 MGHRA and CDR2 YSYEKL. This CDR3 has 14 amino acids. Between the trimmed V and J ends, which lost 0 bases and 1 base, there was a span of 7 bases. The CDR3 sequence is CASSQDPGSYEQYF. As DNA, the CDR3 is TGCGCCAGCAGCCAAGATCCAGGTTCCTACGAGCAGTACTTC.